The 6 T cell receptor beta chains below were found in one sample sequenced in a study of blood T cell repertoires in COVID-19. Method: immunoSEQ multiplex PCR; TCRdb's copy keeps in-frame clones and lacks some. Seen here are 250,000 to 300,000 clones, approximately 91% observed once, and the top ten hold roughly 2.1%. Sequencing was carried out using peripheral blood. All receptors come from a man aged 45-60 years with acute or convalescent COVID-19.

This clone was detected only once. V is TRBV18 and J is TRBJ1-2; tentative D call: TRBD1 (5 bases). The CDR3 is 18 amino acids. The germline V gene encodes CDR1 KGHSH and CDR2 LQKENI. V lost 5 bases, J lost 0 bases, and 22 bases lay in between. Here the CDR3 DNA reads TGTGCCAGCTCAGTATGGGGGGAGAGGGACCCTCCTAACTATGGCTACACCTTC. Translated: CASSVWGERDPPNYGYTF. The full variable domain, in which reference TRBV18 and TRBJ1-2 provide the parts outside the CDR3, is NAGVMQNPRHLVRRRGQEARLRCSPMKGHSHVYWYRQLPEEGLKFMVYLQKENIIDESGMPKERFSAEFPKEGPSILRIQQVVRGDSAAYFCASSVWGERDPPNYGYTFGSGTRLTVV.

The CDR3: CASSQVGVAGEETQYF. In DNA form, the CDR3 reads TGTGCCAGCAGCCAAGTTGGGGTAGCGGGGGAAGAGACCCAGTACTTC. The chain links TRBV3-1 (or the pseudogene TRBV3-2) to TRBJ2-5; 9 bases agree with TRBD2. Germline loops: CDR1 LGHDT, CDR2 YNNKEL (reference sequence). This CDR3 comprises 16 residues. With V trimmed by 1 base and J by 3 bases, 6 bases remained unmatched.

The rearrangement uses TRBV7-2 and TRBJ2-2; a weak D match, TRBD2 (5 bases). The CDR3 runs 13 residues. Deletions cut 4 bases from V and 9 bases from J, with 12 bases between. Germline CDR1 and CDR2: SGHTA and FQGNSA. CDR3 coding DNA: TGTGCCAGCAGCTGGGGAGTGGACCGGGAGCTGTTTTTT. Protein sequence: CASSWGVDRELFF.

V gene TRBV2 combines with J gene TRBJ1-6; no reliable D call. The CDR3 is made up of 16 amino acids. Trimming took 2 bases from V and 7 from J, leaving 15 bases between them. Looked up from germline, CDR1 is SNHLY and CDR2 is FYNNEI. For the CDR3, the DNA is TGTGCCAGCAGTGAAAGCGCCCCCCGACGGAATTCACCCCTCCACTTT. This translates into CASSESAPRRNSPLHF.

The sample holds one count of this clone. In DNA form, the CDR3 reads TGTGCCAGCAGCCGGGGCGGGGGGCTTGATAGAAACAATGAGCAGTTCTTC. Translated: CASSRGGGLDRNNEQFF. This chain joins TRBV5-4 and TRBJ2-1, with 8 bases lining up with TRBD2. The CDR3 extends over 17 amino acids. V lost 4 bases, J lost 5 bases, and 14 bases stayed unmatched. The germline gives CDR1 SGHNT, CDR2 YYREEE (reference sequence).

The chain is built from TRBV7-3 and TRBJ1-1; TRBD1 is a possible D gene (5 bases). The V gene lost 4 bases and the J gene lost 3 bases, with 12 bases spanning the gap. The CDR3 totals 14 residues. Germline V CDR1 and CDR2: SGHTA, FQGTGA. The CDR3 coding sequence is TGTGCCAGCAGCTCAGGGCTTCGGCACACTGAAGCTTTCTTT. Translation gives CASSSGLRHTEAFF.